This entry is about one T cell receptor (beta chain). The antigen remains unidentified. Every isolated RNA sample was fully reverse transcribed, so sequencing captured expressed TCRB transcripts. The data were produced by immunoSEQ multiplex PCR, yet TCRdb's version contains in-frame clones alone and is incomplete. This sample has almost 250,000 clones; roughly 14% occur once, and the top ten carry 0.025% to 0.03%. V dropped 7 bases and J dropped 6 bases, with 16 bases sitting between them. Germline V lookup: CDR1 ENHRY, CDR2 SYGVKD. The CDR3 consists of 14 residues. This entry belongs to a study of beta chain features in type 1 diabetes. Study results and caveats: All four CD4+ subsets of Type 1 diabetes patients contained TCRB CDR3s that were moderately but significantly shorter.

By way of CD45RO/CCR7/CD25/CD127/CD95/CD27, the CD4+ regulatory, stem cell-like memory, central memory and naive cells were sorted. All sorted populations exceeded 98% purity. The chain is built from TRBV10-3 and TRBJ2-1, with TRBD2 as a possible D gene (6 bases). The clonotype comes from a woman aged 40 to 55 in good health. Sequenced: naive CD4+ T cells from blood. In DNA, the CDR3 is TGTGCCATCACCAACCGGGACTCAGGCAATGAGCAGTTCTTC. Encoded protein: CAITNRDSGNEQFF.